The 2 T cell receptor beta chains in this list originate from one sample, sequenced in a study of esophageal squamous cell carcinoma under preoperative chemotherapy. The time point was: before preoperative PTX-NDP chemotherapy. TCRdb re-called the PCR reads through MiXCR, storing one row per CDR3 protein. The sample consists of about 12,000 distinct CDR3 sequences, almost 55% of them appearing once. The biological material was taken from a patient given preoperative chemotherapy. The receptors here all came from a human donor with esophageal squamous cell carcinoma. The donor label of this sample is uncertain.

The chain recombines TRBV6-1 with TRBJ1-6; TRBD1 matches 7 bases. The germline V gene has CDR1 MNHNS and CDR2 SASEGT. This CDR3 has 12 residues. V shed 5 bases, J shed 9 bases, and the junction held 1 base outside the gene matches. As DNA, the CDR3 is TGTGCCAGCAGTCGACAGGGTTCACCCCTCCACTTT. Amino acid sequence: CASSRQGSPLHF.

The sample holds many counts of this clonotype. The chain employs TRBV7-8 and TRBJ2-3; tentatively, D is TRBD2 (6 bases). The J call may be wrong; the DNA end is better matched by TRBJ2-7. This CDR3 contains 12 residues. In germline, CDR1 is SGHVS, CDR2 FQNEAQ. Here the CDR3 reads CASSQGLNEQYF. The CDR3 DNA reads as TGTGCCAGCAGCCAGGGACTCAATGAGCAGTACTTC.